The 7 T cell receptor beta chains listed next were all sequenced from one sample in a study of cytomegalovirus exposure and HLA in healthy donors. PCR amplification relied on 60 Vbeta primers (plus 13 Jbeta primers). TCRdb's copy holds only in-frame clones and misses some; the assay was immunoSEQ multiplex PCR. The table lists 100,000 to 150,000 clones, around 76% of them singletons. Material: PBMCs. The receptors originated from a man in his 60s in good health and CMV-seropositive.

This clone was seen just once. This chain links TRBV18 with TRBJ1-6; a possible D gene is TRBD1 (6 bases). Germline lookup yields CDR1 KGHSH and CDR2 LQKENI. The ends were cut back, 4 bases at V and 6 bases at J, with 13 bases in the middle. The CDR3 has 15 residues. The CDR3 DNA reads TGTGCCAGCTCACAAGGACAGCAAATTAATTCACCCCTCCACTTT. It yields the protein CASSQGQQINSPLHF. Looking up the rest from reference TRBV18 and TRBJ1-6 gives the full variable domain: NAGVMQNPRHLVRRRGQEARLRCSPMKGHSHVYWYRQLPEEGLKFMVYLQKENIIDESGMPKERFSAEFPKEGPSILRIQQVVRGDSAAYFCASSQGQQINSPLHFGNGTRLTVT.

This clone was seen more than once but under ten times. The CDR3 region is CASRARENIYNEQFF. DNA of the CDR3: TGTGCCAGCAGAGCGCGGGAGAACATCTACAATGAGCAGTTCTTC. The V gene is TRBV2, the J gene TRBJ2-1; 7 bases map to TRBD2. This CDR3 has 15 residues. Germline V gene sequence: CDR1 SNHLY, CDR2 FYNNEI. V was pared by 6 bases and J by 3 bases, with 8 bases of the junction left unmatched.

The chain recombines TRBV10-1 with TRBJ2-7; a possible D gene is TRBD2 (6 bases). The CDR3 covers 17 residues. Germline CDR1 and CDR2: WNHNN and SYGVQD (reference sequence). Trimming shortened V by 10 bases and J by 0 bases, and 25 bases separated the two germline ends. As DNA, the CDR3 is TGCGCCAACCCTGGATGCGGGATATCCCTTAGCTCCTACGAGCAGTACTTC. Protein: CANPGCGISLSSYEQYF.

The chain links TRBV5-1 to TRBJ2-2; D might be TRBD2 (5 bases). Germline lookup yields CDR1 SGHRS and CDR2 YFSETQ. Trimming pared 3 bases from V and 3 bases from J, leaving 12 bases between. CDR3 length equals 15 residues. The CDR3 sequence is CASSWAGTDTGELFF. The CDR3 nucleotides are TGCGCCAGCAGCTGGGCGGGCACGGACACCGGGGAGCTGTTTTTT.

The V call is TRBV19, the J call TRBJ1-2, with 7 positions matching TRBD1. CDR1 is LNHDA and CDR2 is SQIVND in the germline V gene (reference sequence). This CDR3 has 14 residues. Trimming at V came to 7 bases and at J to 4 bases, leaving 9 bases not matched to a gene. This chain's CDR3 is CASTAGTASYGYTF. In nucleotides, the CDR3 is TGTGCCAGTACCGCCGGGACAGCGTCCTATGGCTACACCTTC.

The rearrangement uses TRBV28 and TRBJ2-5; D gene ambiguous. The CDR3 spans 14 residues. V was trimmed by 4 bases and J by 4 bases, leaving 13 bases between them. CDR1 and CDR2 from the germline V gene are MDHEN and SYDVKM. CDR3 sequence: CASSSTRVGETQYF. The CDR3, as DNA: TGTGCCAGCAGTTCTACACGGGTAGGAGAGACCCAGTACTTC.

This clone has a single count. This chain links TRBV2 with TRBJ2-2; a possible D gene is TRBD1 (6 bases). V dropped 5 bases and J dropped 0 bases, with 16 bases sitting between them. CDR3 length: 17 amino acids. Germline assignment: CDR1 SNHLY and CDR2 FYNNEI. The CDR3, as DNA: TGTGCCAGCAGTCAGCTGGGGGCCTTCACGAACACCGGGGAGCTGTTTTTT. The encoded protein is CASSQLGAFTNTGELFF.